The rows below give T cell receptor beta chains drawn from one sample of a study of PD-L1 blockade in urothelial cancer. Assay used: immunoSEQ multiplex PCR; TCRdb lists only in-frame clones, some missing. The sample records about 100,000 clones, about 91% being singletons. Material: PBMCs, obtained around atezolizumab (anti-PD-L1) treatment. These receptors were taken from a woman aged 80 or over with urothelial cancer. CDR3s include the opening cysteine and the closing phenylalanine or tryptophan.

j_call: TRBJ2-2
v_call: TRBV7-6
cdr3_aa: CASSLSTGENTGELFF

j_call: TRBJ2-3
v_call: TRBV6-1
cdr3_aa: CASSVSFGAGGRDTQYF

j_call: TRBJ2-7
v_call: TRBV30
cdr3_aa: CAWGQGPYEQYF

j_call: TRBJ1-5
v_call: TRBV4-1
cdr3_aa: CASSQAGGPNQPQHF

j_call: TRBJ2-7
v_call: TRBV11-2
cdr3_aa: CASRLQGFGEQYF

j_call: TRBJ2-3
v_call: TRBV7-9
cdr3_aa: CASSFSSGSTDTQYF

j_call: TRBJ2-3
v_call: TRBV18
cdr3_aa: CASSSAAITDTQYF

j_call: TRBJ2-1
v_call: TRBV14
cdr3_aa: CASSPLAALYNEQFF

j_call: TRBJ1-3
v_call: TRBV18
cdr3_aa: CASSPPAGATGNTIYF

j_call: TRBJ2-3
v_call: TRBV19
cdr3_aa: CASRTPGATQYF

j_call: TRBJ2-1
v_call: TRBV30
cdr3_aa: CAWSVAVEQFF

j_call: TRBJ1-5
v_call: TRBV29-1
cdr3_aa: CSVGAEYQPQHF

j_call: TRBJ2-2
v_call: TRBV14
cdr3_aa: CASRSGLNTGELFF

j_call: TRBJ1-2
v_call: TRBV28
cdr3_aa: CASSLSGGGYTF

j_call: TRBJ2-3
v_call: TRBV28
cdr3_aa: CASSLGRYTDTQYF

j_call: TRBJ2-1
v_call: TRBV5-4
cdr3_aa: CASRPGLAGQQRVF

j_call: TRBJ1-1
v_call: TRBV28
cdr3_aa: CASRPRDWGTEAFF

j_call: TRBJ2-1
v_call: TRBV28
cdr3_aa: CASSMTRAEDEQFF

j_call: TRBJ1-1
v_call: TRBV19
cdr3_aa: CASSSAGTGNTEAFF

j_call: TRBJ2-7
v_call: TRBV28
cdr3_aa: CASSLPLGTIWDEQYF

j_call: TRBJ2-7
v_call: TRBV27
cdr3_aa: CASSFLGTGRNEQYF

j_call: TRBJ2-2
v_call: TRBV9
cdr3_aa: CASSVGLAGGELFF

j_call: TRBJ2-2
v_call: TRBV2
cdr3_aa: CASTEGTTGELFF

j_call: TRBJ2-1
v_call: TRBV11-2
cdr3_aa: CASSFSAGGYGEQFF

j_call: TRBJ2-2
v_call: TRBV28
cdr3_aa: CASTARTDNTGELFF

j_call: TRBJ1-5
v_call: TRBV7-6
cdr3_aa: CASSLTEGDQPQHF

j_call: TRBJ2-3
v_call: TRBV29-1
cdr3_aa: CSVTLAGDVLTDTQYF

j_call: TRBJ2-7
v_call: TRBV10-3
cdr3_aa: CAISPYNPRADGSYEQYF

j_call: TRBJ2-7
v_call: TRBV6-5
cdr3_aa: CASSYSRDYSYEQYF

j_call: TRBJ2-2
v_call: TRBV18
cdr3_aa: CASSYGGLAGGPGELFF

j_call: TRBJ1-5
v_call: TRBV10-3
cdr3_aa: CAISDRGNNQPQHF

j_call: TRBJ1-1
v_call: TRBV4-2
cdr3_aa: CASSQTGTASGMNTEAFF

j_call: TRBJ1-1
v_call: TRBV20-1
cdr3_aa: CSAGGQGVTFF

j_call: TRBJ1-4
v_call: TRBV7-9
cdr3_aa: CASSLKTGLVEKLFF

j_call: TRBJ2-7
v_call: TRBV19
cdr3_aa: CASSTRQGTSYEQYF

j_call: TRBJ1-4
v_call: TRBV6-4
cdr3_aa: CASSDGPNEKLFF

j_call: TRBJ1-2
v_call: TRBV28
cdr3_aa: CASSSTVYGYTF

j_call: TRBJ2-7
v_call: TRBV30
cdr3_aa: CAWTLPGAGGDEQYF

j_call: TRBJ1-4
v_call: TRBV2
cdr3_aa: CASSEDRVNEKLFF

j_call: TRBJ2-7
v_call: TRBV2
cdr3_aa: CASSAARGYEQYF

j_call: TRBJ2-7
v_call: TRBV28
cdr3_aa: CASRTGGSYEQYF

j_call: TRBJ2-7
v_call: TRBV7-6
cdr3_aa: CASSPYAGVIPYEQYF

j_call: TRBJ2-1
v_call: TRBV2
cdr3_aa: CASSGTSGSTYNEQFF

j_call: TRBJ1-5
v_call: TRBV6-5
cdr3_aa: CASRIREYSNQPQHF

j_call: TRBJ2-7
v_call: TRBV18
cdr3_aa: CASSFMGPTRTSYEQYF

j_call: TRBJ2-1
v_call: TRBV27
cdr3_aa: CASTLWAGGHRGDGSHEQFF

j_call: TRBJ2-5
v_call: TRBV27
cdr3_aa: CASRRDKKETQYF

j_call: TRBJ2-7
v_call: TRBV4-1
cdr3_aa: CASSQGGTGDSHEQYF

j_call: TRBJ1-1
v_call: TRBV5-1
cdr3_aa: CASSQTENTEAFF

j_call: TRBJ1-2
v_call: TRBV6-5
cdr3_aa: CASSYSISGTPYGYTF

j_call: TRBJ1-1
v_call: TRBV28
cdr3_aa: CASSLSVGPGGEAFF

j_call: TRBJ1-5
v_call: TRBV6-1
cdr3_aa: CASSEYRNNQPQHF

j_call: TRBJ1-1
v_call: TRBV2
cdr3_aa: CASSEDLNTEAFF

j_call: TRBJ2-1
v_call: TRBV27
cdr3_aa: CASSPTGLSYNEQFF

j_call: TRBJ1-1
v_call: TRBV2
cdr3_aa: CASSARTGGTEAFF

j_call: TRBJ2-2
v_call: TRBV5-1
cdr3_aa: CASSPRLAGGKTNTGELFF

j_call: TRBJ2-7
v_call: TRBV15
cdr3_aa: CATSSFSGTGNEQYF

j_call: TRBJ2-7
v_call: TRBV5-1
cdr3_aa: CASSWGQGAYEQYF

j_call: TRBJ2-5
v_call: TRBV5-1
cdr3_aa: CASRLMGGVGQETQYF

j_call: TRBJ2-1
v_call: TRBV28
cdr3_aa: CASSSSGSYNEQFF